A single sample gave rise to the 28 T cell receptor beta chains below, sequenced in a study of glioma-infiltrating T cells. TCR alpha and beta CDR3 regions were amplified from RNA using iRepertoire nested multiplex PCR. TCRdb used MiXCR to reprocess the multiplex PCR reads, holding one entry per CDR3 protein. This sample has over 70,000 distinct CDR3 sequences, with about 25% found just once. The sample taken for sequencing was glioma tissue, nonneoplastic brain tissue, or PBMCs (not recorded which). The receptor set was obtained from a human donor with low-grade glioma or glioblastoma, undergoing nonglioma brain surgery, or in good health (not recorded which).

This clonotype was observed at least ten times. The chain uses TRBV19 and TRBJ1-5; TRBD1 matches at 7 bases. Germline-derived CDR1 and CDR2 are LNHDA and SQIVND (reference sequence). V lost 4 bases to trimming and J lost 0 bases; unmatched junction nucleotides: 9. The CDR3 is 17 amino acids. The CDR3 coding sequence is TGTGCCAGTAGTACCTACGGGACAGCTTATAGCAATCAGCCCCAGCATTTT. Protein product: CASSTYGTAYSNQPQHF.

Remarks on this clonotype: This may arise from a read error, as a much more abundant clone is one base away. The J gene is TRBJ2-7, the V gene TRBV4-2; D is perhaps TRBD2 (5 bases). In germline, CDR1 is LGHNA, CDR2 YNFKEQ. This CDR3 region has 13 residues. The CDR3 loop reads CASSQVRDAERYF. The CDR3 coding sequence is TGTGCCAGCAGCCAGGTCCGGGATGCCGAGCGGTACTTC.

This clonotype has ten or more counts. This chain links TRBV6-5 with TRBJ1-2; 9 nucleotides match TRBD1. V was pared by 0 bases and J by 3 bases, with 8 bases of the junction left unmatched. Germline assignment: CDR1 MNHEY and CDR2 SVGAGI. CDR3 length: 17 amino acids. The DNA for the CDR3 is TGTGCCAGCAGTTACTCGAGGCCAGGACAGGGGTACTATGGCTACACCTTC. Its protein product is CASSYSRPGQGYYGYTF.

This clonotype was counted ten times or more. The chain recombines TRBV6-1 with TRBJ2-3, with 7 bases matching TRBD2. The germline CDR1 and CDR2 sequences are MNHNS and SASEGT. The V gene end was trimmed by 6 bases and the J gene end by 4 bases; junction bases not matched to a gene: 7. CDR3 length equals 14 residues. The CDR3 coding sequence is TGTGCCAGCAGAACGGGAGGACCCGCAGATACGCAGTATTTT. Amino acids: CASRTGGPADTQYF.

This clonotype has a handful of counts. The CDR3 reads CASRGEPITYEQYF. Written as DNA, the CDR3 is TGCGCCAGCAGAGGGGAACCCATCACCTACGAGCAGTACTTC. The chain couples TRBV5-1 to TRBJ2-7, with D maybe TRBD1 (5 bases). V shed 5 bases and J shed 2 bases, with 14 bases lying between them. Germline V gene data show CDR1 as SGHRS and CDR2 as YFSETQ. CDR3 length equals 14 residues.

This clonotype appeared many times. The J gene is TRBJ1-1, the V gene TRBV18, with TRBD1 identical over 11 bases. The CDR3 is 17 amino acids. CDR1 is KGHSH, CDR2 LQKENI, per germline. V was pared by 0 bases and J by 3 bases, with 6 bases of the junction left unmatched. CDR3 protein: CASSPPGTGGAHTEAFF. The CDR3 DNA sequence: TGTGCCAGCTCACCACCCGGGACAGGGGGTGCCCACACTGAAGCTTTCTTT.

CDR3 region: CASRGGLFMNTEAFF. In DNA form, the CDR3 reads TGTGCCAGCAGGGGGGGATTATTCATGAACACTGAAGCTTTCTTT. The chain links TRBV5-4 to TRBJ1-1, with a possible D match to TRBD1 (5 bases). This CDR3 comprises 15 residues. Germline V gives CDR1 SGHNT, CDR2 YYREEE (reference sequence). V shed 5 bases and J shed 0 bases, with 14 bases lying between them.

The chain carries TRBV14 and TRBJ2-1; 10 nucleotides line up with TRBD2. Germline assignment: CDR1 SGHDN and CDR2 FVKESK. J lost 9 bases, V lost 0 bases, and 5 bases had no gene match. The CDR3 length is 15 residues. CDR3 in DNA: TGTGCCAGCAGCCAAGATCTAGCGGGAGTTTCTGAGCAGTTCTTC. Its protein is CASSQDLAGVSEQFF.

This clonotype was seen many times. The rearrangement uses TRBV13 and TRBJ1-1; 12 positions match TRBD1. With V trimmed by 1 base and J by 0 bases, 3 bases remained unmatched. Germline V lookup: CDR1 PRHDT, CDR2 FYEKMQ (reference sequence). The CDR3 is 17 amino acids. The CDR3 DNA follows: TGTGCCAGCAGCTTAGTTGGGACAGGGGGCATGAACACTGAAGCTTTCTTT. Residues: CASSLVGTGGMNTEAFF.

V is TRBV19 and J is TRBJ2-1; D ambiguous. The CDR3 has 15 amino acids. The ends were cut back, 3 bases at V and 3 bases at J, with 12 bases in the middle. Germline V lookup: CDR1 LNHDA, CDR2 SQIVND (reference sequence). The chain's CDR3 is CASSIGRQIYNEQFF. CDR3 in DNA: TGTGCCAGTAGTATCGGCAGACAAATCTACAATGAGCAGTTCTTC.

This clonotype appeared a few times. The chain combines TRBV12-3 or TRBV12-4 with TRBJ2-2, with 7 bases that match TRBD1. This CDR3 contains 15 residues. V lost 5 bases, J lost 0 bases, and 3 bases stayed unmatched. This chain's CDR3 is CASSEGQTNTGELFF. For the CDR3, the DNA is TGTGCCAGCAGTGAGGGACAGACGAACACCGGGGAGCTGTTTTTT.

The V call is TRBV6-1, the J call TRBJ2-3; 9 bases line up with TRBD1. V lost 5 bases to trimming and J lost 0 bases; unmatched junction nucleotides: 12. The CDR3 spans 18 residues. From germline, CDR1 is MNHNS and CDR2 SASEGT. The DNA of the CDR3 is TGTGCCAGCAGTAGCCAACCAGGGACAGGGAAAAGCACAGATACGCAGTATTTT. Residues: CASSSQPGTGKSTDTQYF.

This chain connects TRBV7-9 to TRBJ2-4; D may be TRBD1 (6 bases). This CDR3 has 12 amino acids. Germline loops: CDR1 SEHNR, CDR2 FQNEAQ (reference sequence). V dropped 11 bases and J dropped 0 bases, with 8 bases sitting between them. CDR3 nucleotide sequence: TGTGCCGTACAGGGAGCCAAAAACATTCAGTACTTC. Encoded protein: CAVQGAKNIQYF. The full variable domain, rest sourced from reference TRBV7-9 and TRBJ2-4, is DTGVSQNPRHKITKRGQNVTFRCDPISEHNRLYWYRQTLGQGPEFLTYFQNEAQLEKSRLLSDRFSAERPKGSFSTLEIQRTEQGDSAMYLCAVQGAKNIQYFGAGTRLSVL.

The count of this clonotype is one. The junction shows a germline mismatch at one end, possibly a read error. The gene calls are TRBV7-2 and TRBJ1-1; D is ambiguous. Germline V lookup: CDR1 SGHTA, CDR2 FQGNSA. There are 18 residues in the CDR3. The CDR3 DNA reads as TGCGCCAGCAGCCAAGCGGACGGCCGGGGTTTGGTGAACACTGAAGCTTTCTTT. Protein product: CASSQADGRGLVNTEAFF.

V usage is TRBV11-2 and J usage is TRBJ2-7, with TRBD1 identical over 9 bases. The CDR3 totals 14 residues. Germline CDR1 and CDR2: SGHAT and FQNNGV. V dropped 5 bases and J dropped 6; count of bases not matched to a gene: 8. CDR3 residues: CASSPKGTGTEQYF. DNA of the CDR3: TGTGCCAGCAGCCCAAAGGGGACAGGGACCGAGCAGTACTTC.

This clonotype was counted at least ten times. The DNA of the CDR3 is TGTGCCACTAGGGGGGGCGCGGAGACCCAGTACTTC. Residues: CATRGGAETQYF. This sequence joins TRBV7-2 and TRBJ2-5; D is perhaps TRBD2 (7 bases). Germline CDR1 reads SGHTA; CDR2 reads FQGNSA. The CDR3 contains 12 residues. V gave up 10 bases and J gave up 5 bases, with 14 bases separating them.

This clonotype was picked up many times. V is TRBV18 and J is TRBJ2-7; D unclear. Germline V gene data show CDR1 as KGHSH and CDR2 as LQKENI. This CDR3 has 14 amino acids. V lost 2 bases and J lost 3, with 11 bases in between. The CDR3 DNA reads TGTGCCAGCTCACCATCGAACATTTTCTACGAGCAGTACTTC. Amino acids: CASSPSNIFYEQYF.

The table lists this clonotype with many counts. The V call is TRBV20-1, the J call TRBJ2-1, with 9 nucleotides matching TRBD2. The germline gives CDR1 DFQATT, CDR2 SNEGSKA (reference sequence). Unmatched junction bases numbered 2, after V lost 2 bases and J lost 9 bases. CDR3 length equals 12 residues. CDR3 amino acids: CSARKLAGEQFF. The CDR3 nucleotides are TGCAGTGCTAGAAAACTAGCGGGTGAGCAGTTCTTC.

Concerning this clonotype: A read error may explain this, as a much larger clone is one base away. The chain has TRBV6-1 and TRBJ2-5; weak D call: TRBD2 (6 bases). CDR1 is MNHNS and CDR2 is SASEGT in the germline V gene. The CDR3 extends over 14 amino acids. CDR3 loop: CSSSREGGQETQYF. CDR3 DNA: TGTTCCAGCAGTAGAGAGGGAGGACAAGAGACCCAGTACTTC.

The table lists this clonotype with many counts. The chain joins TRBV6-1 to TRBJ1-1; the D gene is possibly TRBD1 (5 bases). Germline CDR1 MNHNS, CDR2 SASEGT. The V and J ends lost 6 bases and 1 base respectively, with 9 bases between them. The CDR3 is 13 residues long. CDR3 in DNA: TGTGCCAGCAGCCGTGGGGGGAACACTGAAGCTTTCTTT. Residues: CASSRGGNTEAFF.

This clonotype was seen many times. The rearrangement uses TRBV12-3 or TRBV12-4 and TRBJ2-5; D not certain. The CDR3 has 13 amino acids. V lost 7 bases and J 5 bases, leaving 14 bases between the germline ends. The CDR3, as DNA: TGTGCCAGCACCAACAGCCGAGAGGAGACCCAGTACTTC. Its protein product is CASTNSREETQYF.

In its sample, this clonotype was seen many times. The chain joins TRBV6-1 to TRBJ2-5; D unresolved. Trimming stripped 8 bases from V and 2 bases from J, with 12 bases between. Germline-derived CDR1 and CDR2 are MNHNS and SASEGT. The CDR3 spans 13 residues. The CDR3 spells CASQPLRQETQYF. The CDR3 DNA reads TGTGCCAGCCAACCGTTGAGACAAGAGACCCAGTACTTC.

This clonotype was observed a few times. The chain has TRBV30 and TRBJ1-5; no reliable D call. Germline CDR1 and CDR2: GTSNPN and SVGIG (reference sequence). This CDR3 comprises 13 residues. V dropped 3 bases and J dropped 0 bases, with 6 bases sitting between them. DNA of the CDR3: TGTGCCTGGAGCCGCTATAGCAATCAGCCCCAGCATTTT. Translation gives CAWSRYSNQPQHF.

This chain links TRBV14 with TRBJ2-2; D is uncertain. Trimming left V 4 bases short and J 2 bases short, with 8 bases between. CDR3 length: 14 residues. CDR1 and CDR2 (germline): SGHDN, FVKESK. The CDR3 region is CASSRVRNTGELFF. The CDR3 DNA follows: TGTGCCAGCAGCCGGGTCCGTAACACCGGGGAGCTGTTTTTT.

The chain couples TRBV19 to TRBJ2-1; perhaps TRBD1 as D (5 bases). Germline assignment: CDR1 LNHDA and CDR2 SQIVND (reference sequence). This CDR3 spans 18 amino acids. Trimming shortened V by 3 bases and J by 1 base, and 19 bases separated the two germline ends. CDR3 loop: CASSIRAQRAGSYNEQFF. The CDR3 nucleotides read TGTGCCAGTAGTATCCGGGCCCAAAGGGCAGGGTCCTACAATGAGCAGTTCTTC.

As concerns this clonotype: The junction shows a germline mismatch at one end, possibly a read error. The chain carries TRBV7-9 and TRBJ1-6; D remains unclear. The CDR3 spans 17 residues. Germline CDR1 is SEHNR and CDR2 is FQNEAQ (reference sequence). The CDR3 region is CASSPPPAGPYNSPLRF. Here the CDR3 DNA reads TGTGCCAGCAGCCCCCCTCCTGCCGGGCCCTATAATTCACCCCTCCGCTTT.

The table lists this clonotype with many counts. V is TRBV6-6 and J is TRBJ2-6; D is undetermined. CDR3 length equals 17 residues. Looked up from germline, CDR1 is MNHNY and CDR2 is SVGAGI (reference sequence). The germline V and J ends were trimmed by 2 bases and 0 bases, with 11 bases remaining between them. CDR3 sequence: CASSYGKATSGANVLTF. CDR3 nucleotides: TGTGCCAGCAGTTACGGCAAGGCAACCTCTGGGGCCAACGTCCTGACTTTC.

This clonotype was counted ten times or more. This rearrangement joins TRBV6-6 to TRBJ1-6; tentative D call: TRBD1 (6 bases). CDR1 and CDR2 (germline): MNHNY, SVGAGI (reference sequence). V lost 2 bases and J lost 2, with 13 bases in between. The CDR3 length is 17 residues. DNA of the CDR3: TGTGCCAGCAGTTACCTCGGGGGCAAGACCTATAATTCACCCCTCCACTTT. Encoded protein: CASSYLGGKTYNSPLHF.